This T cell receptor beta chain was recovered during a study of shared T cell receptors in the human thymus. Sequencing used immunoSEQ multiplex PCR; TCRdb keeps in-frame clones, though not all of them. This sample has approximately 660,000 clones, with approximately 90% found just once. J gave up 5 bases and V 7 bases, and 9 bases lay outside the gene matches. Germline V gene lookup returns CDR1 MNHEY and CDR2 SVGAGI. The CDR3 loop spans 14 amino acids. This sample was shared with a second study, whose subject was human thymus T cells. As reported in that work: Unrelated individuals were reported by related research to share highly overlapping thymic repertoires.

The sequence was obtained from a boy younger than two with a congenital heart defect. This chain joins TRBV6-5 and TRBJ2-7; 9 nucleotides line up with TRBD1. Material: thymocytes. CDR3 in DNA: TGTGCCAGCATCGCGGGACAGGGTAAAAACGAGCAGTACTTC. Translated, it gives CASIAGQGKNEQYF.